A selection of T cell receptor beta chains follows, all from one sample in a study of multiple sclerosis patients with progressive multifocal leukoencephalopathy. Clones were sequenced by immunoSEQ multiplex PCR, and TCRdb holds only the in-frame ones, with some missing. The table shows tens of thousands of clones, with roughly 86% occurring only once. This specimen was PBMCs, taken from a patient treated with natalizumab. Every receptor here comes from a human donor with multiple sclerosis. Both conserved end residues are part of each CDR3. Each record gives: J gene, V gene, CDR3 protein.

TRBJ1-2	TRBV2	CASNKGNYGYTF
TRBJ1-5	TRBV5-6	CASSARGQGQPQHF
TRBJ1-5	TRBV7-9	CASSLGGPTNQPQHF
TRBJ2-3	TRBV18	CASSPQQGPDTQYF
TRBJ1-4	TRBV11-2	CASSPQQGNEKLFF
TRBJ2-2	TRBV5-4	CASSAQGGTGELFF
TRBJ2-7	TRBV6-1	CASRDYQSSYEQYF
TRBJ2-7	TRBV5-1	CASSLETYEQYF
TRBJ2-7	TRBV28	CASSSNSGHEQYF
TRBJ1-4	TRBV29-1	CSVAQGGGDEKLFF
TRBJ2-1	TRBV27	CASRKVYRSGNEQFF
TRBJ2-5	TRBV7-6	CASSPGRDETQYF
TRBJ1-1	TRBV18	CASSPGQSFTEAFF
TRBJ1-4	TRBV6-5	CASSSLGQGYEKLFF
TRBJ2-1	TRBV14	CASSQDGAAYNEQFF
TRBJ1-2	TRBV5-6	CASSTGGVGYTF
TRBJ2-1	TRBV9	CASSPSLRRGTSGTLSSYNEQFF
TRBJ1-3	TRBV7-7	CASSSDRGPGNTIYF
NA	TRBV18	CASSPPRHYEQYF
TRBJ2-7	TRBV9	CASSATTGRIDEQYF
TRBJ1-5	TRBV7-8	CASSLGNNQPQHF
TRBJ1-1	TRBV5-1	CASSGTDMNTEAFF
TRBJ2-7	TRBV5-6	CASTTTSRKSSYEQYF
TRBJ2-1	TRBV13	CASSLLAADNEQFF
TRBJ2-1	TRBV29-1	CSVGLAATSSYNEQFF
TRBJ2-7	TRBV7-9	CASSSAGLAGGQYF
TRBJ1-4	TRBV28	CASSQQGIATNEKLFF